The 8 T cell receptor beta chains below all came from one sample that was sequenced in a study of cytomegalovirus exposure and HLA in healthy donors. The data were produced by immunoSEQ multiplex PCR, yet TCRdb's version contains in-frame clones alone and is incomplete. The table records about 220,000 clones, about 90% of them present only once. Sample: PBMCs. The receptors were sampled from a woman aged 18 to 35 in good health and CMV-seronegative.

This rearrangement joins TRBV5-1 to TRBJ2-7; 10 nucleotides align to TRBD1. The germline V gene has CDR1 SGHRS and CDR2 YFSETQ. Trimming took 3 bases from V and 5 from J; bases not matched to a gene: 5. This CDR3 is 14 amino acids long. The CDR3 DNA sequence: TGCGCCAGCAGCTCAACGGACAGGGGGGACGAGCAGTACTTC. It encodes CASSSTDRGDEQYF.

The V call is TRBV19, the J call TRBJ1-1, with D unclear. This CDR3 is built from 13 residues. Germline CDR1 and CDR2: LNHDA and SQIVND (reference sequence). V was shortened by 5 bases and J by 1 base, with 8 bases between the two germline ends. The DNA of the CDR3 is TGTGCCAGTAGTGCTACAGCGAACACTGAAGCTTTCTTT. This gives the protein CASSATANTEAFF.

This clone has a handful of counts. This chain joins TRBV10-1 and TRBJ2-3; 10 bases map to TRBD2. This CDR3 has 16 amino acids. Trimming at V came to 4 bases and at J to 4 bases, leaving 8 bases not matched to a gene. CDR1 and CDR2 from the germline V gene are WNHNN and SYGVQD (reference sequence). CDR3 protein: CASSGSSGSMADTQYF. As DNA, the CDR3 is TGCGCCAGCAGTGGGTCTAGCGGGAGTATGGCAGATACGCAGTATTTT.

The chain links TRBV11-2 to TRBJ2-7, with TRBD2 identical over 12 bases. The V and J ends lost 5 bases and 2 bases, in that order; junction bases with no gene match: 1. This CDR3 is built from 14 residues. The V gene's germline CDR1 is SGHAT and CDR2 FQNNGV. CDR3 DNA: TGTGCCAGCAGCCTAGCGGGGGGGACCTACGAGCAGTACTTC. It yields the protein CASSLAGGTYEQYF.

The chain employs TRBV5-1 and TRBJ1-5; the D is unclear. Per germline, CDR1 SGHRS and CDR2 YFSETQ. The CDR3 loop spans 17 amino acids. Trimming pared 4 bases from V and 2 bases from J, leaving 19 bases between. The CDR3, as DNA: TGCGCCAGCAGCCCTAAAGGACCATTCGGGGGCAATCAGCCCCAGCATTTT. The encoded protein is CASSPKGPFGGNQPQHF.

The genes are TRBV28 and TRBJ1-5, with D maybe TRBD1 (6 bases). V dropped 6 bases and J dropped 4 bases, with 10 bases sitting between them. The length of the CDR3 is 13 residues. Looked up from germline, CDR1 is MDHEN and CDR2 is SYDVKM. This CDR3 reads CASRLTGNQPQHF. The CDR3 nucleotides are TGTGCCAGCAGGCTAACAGGGAATCAGCCCCAGCATTTT.

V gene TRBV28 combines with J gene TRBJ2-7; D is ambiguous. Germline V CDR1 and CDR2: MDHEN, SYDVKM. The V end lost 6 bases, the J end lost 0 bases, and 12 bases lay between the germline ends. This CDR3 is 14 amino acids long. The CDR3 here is CASRPYSASYEQYF. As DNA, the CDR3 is TGTGCCAGCAGACCTTACAGTGCCTCCTACGAGCAGTACTTC.

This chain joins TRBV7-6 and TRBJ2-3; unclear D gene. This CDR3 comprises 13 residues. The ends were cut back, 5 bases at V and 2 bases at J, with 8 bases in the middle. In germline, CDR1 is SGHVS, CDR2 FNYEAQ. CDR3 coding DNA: TGTGCCAGCAGCGTCGGGTACACAGATACGCAGTATTTT. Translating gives CASSVGYTDTQYF.